A single sample is the source of the 23 T cell receptor beta chains below, sequenced in a study of beta chain features in type 1 diabetes. Reverse transcribing all isolated RNA meant expressed TCRB transcripts were sequenced. Libraries were prepared by immunoSEQ multiplex PCR; TCRdb keeps only in-frame clonotypes and omits some of them. Here the sample spans approximately 470,000 clones, approximately 31% being singletons. The specimen was naive CD4+ T cells from blood. These receptors all stem from a man between 18 and 29 years old in good health.

The chain has TRBV4-3 and TRBJ2-7; TRBD2 aligns across 8 bases. In germline, CDR1 is LGHNA, CDR2 YSLEER. V was clipped by 0 bases and J by 5 bases; unmatched bases: 9. CDR3 length equals 16 residues. The CDR3 protein is CASSQDLKRERNEQYF. CDR3 bases: TGCGCCAGCAGCCAAGATTTAAAGCGGGAGAGGAACGAGCAGTACTTC.

This sequence joins TRBV5-1 and TRBJ2-5, with TRBD2 as a possible D gene (6 bases). The ends were cut back, 3 bases at V and 2 bases at J, with 8 bases in the middle. The germline V gene has CDR1 SGHRS and CDR2 YFSETQ. The CDR3 is 13 amino acids. The CDR3 DNA reads as TGCGCCAGCAGCTCCCGGGGGCAAGAGACCCAGTACTTC. This codes for CASSSRGQETQYF.

This clone was counted a few times. The rearrangement uses TRBV5-1 and TRBJ2-7; D assignment may be TRBD1 or TRBD2 (5 bases each). Looked up from germline, CDR1 is SGHRS and CDR2 is YFSETQ. Trimming stripped 4 bases from V and 2 bases from J, with 13 bases between. The CDR3 extends over 14 amino acids. CDR3 coding DNA: TGCGCCAGCAGCCCCGGGACGATTACCTACGAGCAGTACTTC. This sequence encodes CASSPGTITYEQYF.

This clone was seen a few times. The chain employs TRBV30 and TRBJ2-4; D uncertain. In germline, CDR1 is GTSNPN, CDR2 SVGIG (reference sequence). This CDR3 has 14 residues. V dropped 1 base and J dropped 5 bases, with 12 bases sitting between them. CDR3 coding DNA: TGTGCCTGGAGTGCCTGGGGAACAGAAAACATTCAGTACTTC. Amino acids: CAWSAWGTENIQYF.

This clone has more than one count but fewer than ten. V usage is TRBV29-1 and J usage is TRBJ2-7, with 7 positions matching TRBD1. V dropped 7 bases and J dropped 6; count of bases not matched to a gene: 18. The germline V gene encodes CDR1 SQVTM and CDR2 ANQGSEA. The CDR3 is 15 amino acids. CDR3 protein: CSDDPTGVGAFEQYF. The CDR3 region has the DNA TGCAGCGACGACCCCACAGGGGTCGGAGCTTTCGAGCAGTACTTC.

The V and J genes are TRBV28 and TRBJ1-1, with 12 bases identical to TRBD1. The CDR3 sequence is 13 residues long. Per the germline V gene, CDR1 is MDHEN and CDR2 is SYDVKM. V shed 4 bases and J 8 bases; nucleotides not matched to a gene: 2. The CDR3 sequence is CASSSGTGGEAFF. As DNA, the CDR3 is TGTGCCAGCAGTTCCGGGACAGGGGGCGAAGCTTTCTTT.

This sequence joins TRBV10-3 and TRBJ2-7, with 7 bases fitting TRBD2. J was trimmed by 7 bases and V by 6 bases; bases with no gene match: 15. The CDR3 covers 15 residues. CDR1 and CDR2 (germline): ENHRY, SYGVKD. CDR3 residues: CAIRPISGTSQEQYF. CDR3 in DNA: TGTGCCATCAGGCCCATCAGCGGGACGTCGCAGGAGCAGTACTTC.

The chain combines TRBV11-2 with TRBJ1-1; D not certain. This CDR3 is built from 12 residues. In germline, CDR1 is SGHAT, CDR2 FQNNGV. V shed 4 bases and J shed 4 bases, with 7 bases lying between them. The CDR3 reads CASSSEFTEAFF. DNA of the CDR3: TGTGCCAGCAGCTCAGAGTTCACTGAAGCTTTCTTT.

Only a few counts were recorded for this clone. This chain connects TRBV20-1 to TRBJ2-2, with D unresolved. With 6 bases removed from V and 3 bases from J, the gap between germline ends came to 5 bases. CDR3 size: 11 residues. Germline CDR1 is DFQATT and CDR2 is SNEGSKA (reference sequence). CDR3 residues: CSAWDTGELFF. The CDR3 DNA is TGCAGTGCCTGGGACACCGGGGAGCTGTTTTTT.

This clone came up a few times. This chain uses TRBV30 with TRBJ1-4, with 7 bases fitting TRBD1. The CDR3 is 15 residues long. The V and J ends lost 1 base and 4 bases, in that order; junction bases with no gene match: 6. CDR1 is GTSNPN, CDR2 SVGIG, per germline (reference sequence). The chain's CDR3 is CAWSGTTGINEKLFF. The CDR3 coding sequence is TGTGCCTGGAGTGGGACGACAGGGATTAATGAAAAACTGTTTTTT.

This clone appeared a few times. This chain connects TRBV11-3 to TRBJ2-1; D might be TRBD1 (5 bases). Germline V gene data show CDR1 as SGHNT and CDR2 as YENEEA. The CDR3 spans 13 residues. The germline V and J ends were trimmed by 3 bases and 3 bases, with 6 bases remaining between them. CDR3 residues: CASSFQGYNEQFF. CDR3 bases: TGTGCCAGCAGCTTTCAGGGCTACAATGAGCAGTTCTTC. Combining the CDR3 with reference TRBV11-3 and TRBJ2-1 gives the whole variable domain EAGVVQSPRYKIIEKKQPVAFWCNPISGHNTLYWYLQNLGQGPELLIRYENEEAVDDSQLPKDRFSAERLKGVDSTLKIQPAELGDSAVYLCASSFQGYNEQFFGPGTRLTVL.

V and J are TRBV4-2 and TRBJ2-7; D possibly corresponds to TRBD1 (6 bases). Germline loops: CDR1 LGHNA, CDR2 YNFKEQ. This CDR3 contains 14 residues. The germline V and J ends were trimmed by 0 bases and 4 bases, with 10 bases remaining between them. CDR3 nucleotide sequence: TGTGCCAGCAGCCAAGACTCAGGGGAATACGAGCAGTACTTC. This codes for CASSQDSGEYEQYF.

The genes are TRBV30 and TRBJ2-3; 10 bases are a match to TRBD2. The J segment lost 4 bases and the V segment lost 2 bases, leaving 6 bases of the junction unmatched. Germline assignment: CDR1 GTSNPN and CDR2 SVGIG (reference sequence). The CDR3 contains 15 residues. The CDR3 loop reads CAWSMASGSSDTQYF. CDR3 coding DNA: TGTGCCTGGAGTATGGCTAGCGGGAGCTCAGATACGCAGTATTTT.

The chain is built from TRBV4-2 and TRBJ2-5; 7 nucleotides align to TRBD2. V shed 0 bases, J shed 5 bases, and the junction held 6 bases outside the gene matches. CDR1 is LGHNA, CDR2 YNFKEQ, per germline. CDR3 size: 15 residues. The CDR3 sequence: CASSQDRTGGETQYF. CDR3 bases: TGTGCCAGCAGCCAAGATCGAACGGGAGGCGAGACCCAGTACTTC.

V gene TRBV9 combines with J gene TRBJ2-3, with 9 positions matching TRBD2. CDR3 length: 16 residues. The germline CDR1 and CDR2 sequences are SGDLS and YYNGEE. V was clipped by 0 bases and J by 4 bases; unmatched bases: 6. The CDR3 nucleotides read TGTGCCAGCAGCGTAGGCATTAGCGGGAGCGCAGATACGCAGTATTTT. Protein product: CASSVGISGSADTQYF.

The chain carries TRBV2 and TRBJ2-5; tentatively, D is TRBD2 (6 bases). V was trimmed by 6 bases and J by 1 base, leaving 9 bases between them. There are 13 residues in the CDR3. Per the germline V gene, CDR1 is SNHLY and CDR2 is FYNNEI. CDR3 residues: CASSLGLQETQYF. As DNA, the CDR3 is TGTGCCAGCAGCCTGGGACTCCAAGAGACCCAGTACTTC.

This chain links TRBV5-1 with TRBJ2-7, with unresolved D. Looked up from germline, CDR1 is SGHRS and CDR2 is YFSETQ. This CDR3 is 14 amino acids long. V dropped 4 bases and J dropped 0 bases, with 11 bases sitting between them. The CDR3 DNA sequence: TGCGCCAGCAGCGTAACAGTTAACTCCTACGAGCAGTACTTC. Encoded protein: CASSVTVNSYEQYF.

On this clone itself: This specimen includes other DNA sequences encoding the same CDR3. This chain uses TRBV18 with TRBJ2-5; D perhaps matches TRBD2 (6 bases). V lost 6 bases and J lost 2, with 16 bases in between. Germline V lookup: CDR1 KGHSH, CDR2 LQKENI. This CDR3 comprises 15 residues. The CDR3 is CASSPLAGQQETQYF. CDR3 DNA sequence: TGTGCCAGCTCCCCGCTTGCGGGGCAGCAAGAGACCCAGTACTTC.

This clone turned up a few times. The J gene is TRBJ1-1, the V gene TRBV30, with 11 bases lining up with TRBD1. Germline assignment: CDR1 GTSNPN and CDR2 SVGIG (reference sequence). V lost 0 bases to trimming and J lost 6 bases; unmatched junction nucleotides: 3. This CDR3 region has 14 residues. The CDR3 reads CAWSVDRGLAEAFF. The CDR3 coding sequence is TGTGCCTGGAGTGTGGACAGGGGGCTCGCTGAAGCTTTCTTT.

The chain is built from TRBV7-9 and TRBJ2-1, with a tentative D call TRBD2 (6 bases). Looked up from germline, CDR1 is SEHNR and CDR2 is FQNEAQ (reference sequence). Trimming took 10 bases from V and 5 from J, leaving 21 bases between them. This CDR3 has 15 residues. The CDR3 DNA reads TGTGCCACCCAGAGCGGTGGACTACTAAACAATGAGCAGTTCTTC. Translating gives CATQSGGLLNNEQFF.

V gene TRBV7-2 combines with J gene TRBJ2-7, with D uncertain. Between the trimmed V and J ends, which lost 2 bases and 5 bases, there was a span of 7 bases. The CDR3 totals 12 residues. Germline CDR1 SGHTA, CDR2 FQGNSA. The CDR3 region is CASSLKRNEQYF. CDR3 DNA sequence: TGTGCCAGCAGCTTAAAACGCAACGAGCAGTACTTC. Supplemented by reference TRBV7-2 and TRBJ2-7, the full variable domain reads GAGVSQSPSNKVTEKGKDVELRCDPISGHTALYWYRQSLGQGLEFLIYFQGNSAPDKSGLPSDRFSAERTGGSVSTLTIQRTQQEDSAVYLCASSLKRNEQYFGPGTRLTVT.

The table lists this clone with a few counts. The rearrangement uses TRBV30 and TRBJ1-2; 9 bases match TRBD1. Germline V gene sequence: CDR1 GTSNPN, CDR2 SVGIG (reference sequence). The CDR3 runs 13 residues. The V segment lost 5 bases and the J segment 8 bases; nucleotides outside the gene matches: 9. This chain's CDR3 is CAWDRQGVEGYTF. CDR3 sequence (DNA): TGTGCCTGGGATCGACAGGGGGTAGAAGGCTACACCTTC.

This clone showed up just a few times. The chain links TRBV12-5 to TRBJ2-1; 12 positions match TRBD2. V was clipped by 10 bases and J by 8 bases; unmatched bases: 6. This CDR3 contains 13 residues. Germline loops: CDR1 LGHNT, CDR2 FRNRAP. CDR3 nucleotide sequence: TGTGCTACCAGACTAGCGGGAGCATATGAGCAGTTCTTC. Its translation: CATRLAGAYEQFF.